This TCR beta chain is drawn from a study of T cells in Graves' hyperthyroidism and ophthalmopathy (dated by TCRdb to the late 2010s). Concerning the study at large: Peripheral blood samples were taken at the time of initial diagnosis, prior to any treatment. To identify TCR V-J signatures that set the groups apart, the researchers used a discovery cohort of about a hundred patients, made up of fewer than 50 with Graves' ophthalmopathy and about 55 with stable Graves' hyperthyroidism. Prospective prediction of ophthalmopathy was tested in an independent validation cohort of approximately 19 hyperthyroidism patients and around 16 patients who later progressed to ophthalmopathy. The 100 discovery patients were randomly split 7:3 into training and test sets. In more than five Graves' hyperthyroidism patients, the study also compared T-cell repertoires from thyroid tissue with T-cell repertoires from blood. After blood sampling, hyperthyroidism patients were treated with methimazole at a starting dose of 30 mg daily, and ophthalmopathy patients were treated with high-dose intravenous methylprednisolone. The paper describes TCR Vbeta CDR3 sequencing of 140 or so peripheral blood samples, made up of 43 ophthalmopathy patients, roughly 75 hyperthyroidism patients and some 17 progressor patients.

The TCR beta CDR3 regions were amplified from the RNA transcripts. A first-round RT-PCR of the TCR CDR3 used the HTBI primer set with the Qiagen OneStep RT-PCR kit. A second multiplex PCR round built the libraries, followed by size selection and purification. The libraries were sequenced on an Illumina HiSeq2000 using paired-end 100 bp reads. The authors' analysis ran thus. Raw data were processed with SOAPnuke, discarding reads with adapters, uncalled bases, mean Phred below 15, or no exact constant-primer or identifier match. High-quality paired reads were merged with COPE v1.2.5, and unique nucleotide sequences were defined as clonotypes. Clonotypes were aligned to IMGT TRBV, TRBD and TRBJ reference segments using MiTCR v1.1. The analysis was restricted to V-J combinations with a frequency above 0.0001, which together covered 98% to 99.2% of the repertoires. The TCS score was defined as F50 (clonal expansion) divided by E x V (chaos), with BLOSUM62-based TCRdist calculated between CDR3 peptides within each V-J. Welch's t-statistics and random forest reduced 500 to 550 V-J features to 10 to 15, which were used in a naive Bayes classifier (R e1071). TCRdb cleaned the public reads at Q25 with fastp, built clones with MiXCR and kept in-frame beta chains. All rows with the same CDR3 protein become a single entry with the most common DNA and genes. These V and J calls originate from TCRdb's pipeline instead of the authors' own analysis. This sample holds about 290,000 distinct CDR3 sequences; roughly 17% were observed only once. 33% of the sample comes from the top ten.

The trim is 0 bases for V and 4 bases for J, with a gap of 3 bases between the germline ends. Taken from cysteine to phenylalanine, the CDR3 has 12 residues. The read is trimmed to its CDR3 DNA, 36 bases read in frame from base 1. The CDR1 and CDR2 encoded by the germline V gene are MGHRA and YSYEKL. Stable Graves' hyperthyroidism was defined as no progression to ophthalmopathy during 18 months of follow-up. Hyperthyroidism patients were aged 18 to 65 years and newly diagnosed, with disease duration of less than 2 months. Any patient with an uncontrolled infection, another autoimmune disease, pregnancy or lactation was excluded. Diagnoses relied on clinical symptoms, serum thyroxine and TRAb, thyroid ultrasound and orbital computed tomography. PBMCs were isolated from about 9.1 ml of fresh peripheral blood by Ficoll-Paque density gradient centrifugation. Total RNA was extracted with Trizol reagent, and quality was checked on an Agilent 2100 Bioanalyzer.

Overall study results and their limits: During validation, the model predicted progression to ophthalmopathy a median of around 7 months ahead of onset, with more than 55% sensitivity and 72.22% specificity. Blood samples also contained most of the expanded thyroid clonotypes (frequency above 0.001), which suggests that blood repertoires may reflect thyroid immune responses. In cross-validation, a model built on a 13 V-J signature told ophthalmopathy apart from stable hyperthyroidism with under 90% sensitivity and 81% to 82% specificity, and in testing the same model reached 80%/75%. No statistical method was used to set the sample size in advance, and investigators knew the group allocation.

This clonotype was seen at least ten times. Its antigen is still unknown. The sample holds no much larger clone one base away, and base qualities are not on file. The V gene is TRBV4-1 and the J gene is TRBJ1-2, with no confident D gene call. The specimen sequenced was blood. The clonotype originates from a young man with Graves' hyperthyroidism. The encoded CDR3 is CASSQDSYGYTF. Read as DNA, the sequence is TGCGCCAGCAGCCAAGATAGCTATGGCTACACCTTC.